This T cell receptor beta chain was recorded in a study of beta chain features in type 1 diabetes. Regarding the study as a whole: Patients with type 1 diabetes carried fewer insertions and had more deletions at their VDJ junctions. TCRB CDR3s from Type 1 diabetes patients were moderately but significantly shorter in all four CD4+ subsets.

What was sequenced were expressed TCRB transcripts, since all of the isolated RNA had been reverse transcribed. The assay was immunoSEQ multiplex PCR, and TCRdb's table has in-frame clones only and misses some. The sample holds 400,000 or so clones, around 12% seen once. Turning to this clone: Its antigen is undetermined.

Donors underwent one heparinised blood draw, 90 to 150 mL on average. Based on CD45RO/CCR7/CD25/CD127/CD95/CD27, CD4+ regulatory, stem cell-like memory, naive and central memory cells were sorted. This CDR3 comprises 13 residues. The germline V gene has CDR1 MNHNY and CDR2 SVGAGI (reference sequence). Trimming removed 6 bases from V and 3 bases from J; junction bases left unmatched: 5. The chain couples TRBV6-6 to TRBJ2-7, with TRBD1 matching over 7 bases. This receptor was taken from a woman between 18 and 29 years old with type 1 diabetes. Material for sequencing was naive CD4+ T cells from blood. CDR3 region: CASRDRRNYEQYF. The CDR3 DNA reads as TGTGCCAGCAGGGACAGGCGAAACTACGAGCAGTACTTC.